The rows below give T cell receptor beta chains drawn from one sample of a study of shared clonotypes between healthy human individuals. Measured with immunoSEQ multiplex PCR; TCRdb has only the in-frame clones, and not every one. Of around 200,000 clones listed, approximately 62% are singletons. The sample taken for sequencing was memory CD4+ T cells sorted from blood. These receptors were collected from a man aged 25-45 years in good health. The CDR3 runs from the conserved cysteine through the conserved F or W. Fields, in order: J gene, V gene, clone size, D gene, CDR3 DNA, CDR3 protein. D genes are given only for firm matches. The listing skips clone size in some rows; elsewhere it reads once, few, many or a size class.

TRBJ2-5 TRBV9 - - TGTGCCAGCAGCGTAGAGATAGGATGGCAAGAGACCCAGTACTTC CASSVEIGWQETQYF
TRBJ2-5 TRBV14 - - TGTGCCAGCAGCCAAGAGTGGCAAGAGACCCAGTACTTC CASSQEWQETQYF
TRBJ2-3 TRBV25-1 - - TGTGCCAGCAGTGGGAACTCCGTGGATACGCAGTATTTT CASSGNSVDTQYF
TRBJ1-4 TRBV28 - - TGTGCCAGCAGTCCAAGGGGGTTTAATGAAAAACTGTTTTTT CASSPRGFNEKLFF
TRBJ2-1 TRBV5-1 - TRBD2 TGCGCCAGCAGCTTGGGACTAGCGGGAGGAAAGGGGTCCTACAATGAGCAGTTCTTC CASSLGLAGGKGSYNEQFF
TRBJ2-2 TRBV11-2 - - TGTGCCAGCAGCTTAGGACAGGCTTCAGGGGAGCTGTTTTTT CASSLGQASGELFF
TRBJ2-1 TRBV5-6 few - TGTGCCAGCAGCTTGGGGCCTAGCGAGAGGGTGGGGCAGTTCTTC CASSLGPSERVGQFF
TRBJ1-5 TRBV10-3 - TRBD1 TGTGCCACCCGGGACATAGGACAGGGAGATAGCAATCAGCCCCAGCATTTT CATRDIGQGDSNQPQHF
TRBJ2-1 TRBV28 - - TGTGCCAGCAGTTTAGAAGCAATTGAGCAGTTCTTC CASSLEAIEQFF
TRBJ1-5 TRBV7-8 many TRBD1 TGTGCCAGCAGCCATCAGCGGACAGGGGTTCAGCCCCAGCATTTT CASSHQRTGVQPQHF
TRBJ2-1 TRBV6-5 - TRBD2 TGTGCCAGCAGTTTACTAGCGGGAGTCAATGAGCAGTTCTTC CASSLLAGVNEQFF
TRBJ1-2 TRBV29-1 few - TGCAGCGTGAACAGCCAGGGGAACTATGGCTACACCTTC CSVNSQGNYGYTF
TRBJ1-5 TRBV5-1 few - TGCGCCAGCAGCTTGGGCCCCGGGGGTCAGCCCCAGCATTTT CASSLGPGGQPQHF
TRBJ2-1 TRBV27 - - TGTGCCAGCAGTTGGGGGGGGGACAGACCTTTCAATGAGCAGTTCTTC CASSWGGDRPFNEQFF
TRBJ1-2 TRBV19 few TRBD1 TGTGCCAGTAGTACCGGGACAGGATCGAATGCTGGCTACACCTTC CASSTGTGSNAGYTF
TRBJ1-3 TRBV5-4 - - TGTGCCAGCAGCTTGGAGGGGGAATCGCGAAACACCATATATTTT CASSLEGESRNTIYF
TRBJ2-1 TRBV29-1 - - TGCAGCGTTGTATGGCTAGGGAATGAGCAGTTCTTC CSVVWLGNEQFF
TRBJ2-7 TRBV18 - TRBD2 TGTGCCAGCTCACCCCCCAGCGGGAGCCTCGGATCGCAAGAGCAGTACTTC CASSPPSGSLGSQEQYF
TRBJ2-6 TRBV2 - - TGTGCCAGCAAACTCTTCCGGGTAGCGGTCTCTGGGGCCAACGTCCTGACTTTC CASKLFRVAVSGANVLTF
TRBJ2-1 TRBV29-1 - TRBD1 TGCAGCGTTGAGAAGACAGGGGTTGTAAATGAGCAGTTCTTC CSVEKTGVVNEQFF
TRBJ2-6 TRBV2 - TRBD1 TGTGCCAGCAGGATTCCGGGACAGGGGGCGACGAGCTCTGGGGCCAACGTCCTGACTTTC CASRIPGQGATSSGANVLTF
TRBJ2-3 TRBV6-4 few TRBD2 TGTGCCAGCAGTGACTTAGCGGGGGGAACAGATACGCAGTATTTT CASSDLAGGTDTQYF
TRBJ2-7 TRBV9 - TRBD2 TGTGCCAGCAGCTCCGGAAGCGGGAGAGTTTCCTACGAGCAGTACTTC CASSSGSGRVSYEQYF
TRBJ1-2 TRBV6-5 - TRBD1 TGTGCCAGCAGTTTCGAAGGGGGCACTGGCTACACCTTC CASSFEGGTGYTF
TRBJ2-7 TRBV6-5 - TRBD1 TGTGCCAGCAGTTACTTAAACAGGGGTCTCGAGCAGTACTTC CASSYLNRGLEQYF
TRBJ1-2 TRBV4-1 - TRBD1 TGCGCCAGCAGCCAAGGGACAGGGGCAAACTATGGCTACACCTTC CASSQGTGANYGYTF
TRBJ2-1 TRBV6-6 - TRBD2 TGTGCCAGCTTTAGCGGGGAATCCTACAATGAGCAGTTCTTC CASFSGESYNEQFF
TRBJ2-3 TRBV19 few - TGTGCCAGTAGTATAACCCGCACAGATACGCAGTATTTT CASSITRTDTQYF